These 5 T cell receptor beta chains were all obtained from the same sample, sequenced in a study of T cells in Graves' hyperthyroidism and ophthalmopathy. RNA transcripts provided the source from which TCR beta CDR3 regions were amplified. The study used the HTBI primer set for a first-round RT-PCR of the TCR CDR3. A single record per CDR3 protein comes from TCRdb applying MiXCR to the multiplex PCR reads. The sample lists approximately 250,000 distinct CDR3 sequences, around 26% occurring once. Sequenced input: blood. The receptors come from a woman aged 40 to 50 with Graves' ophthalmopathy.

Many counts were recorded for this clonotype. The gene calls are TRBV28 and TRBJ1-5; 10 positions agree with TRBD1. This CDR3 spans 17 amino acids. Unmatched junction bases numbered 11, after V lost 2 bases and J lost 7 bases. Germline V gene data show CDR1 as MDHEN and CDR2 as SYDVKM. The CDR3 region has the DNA TGTGCCAGCAGTTTAGCCCAGTGGGGACAGGGGAGACAGCCCCAGCATTTT. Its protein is CASSLAQWGQGRQPQHF.

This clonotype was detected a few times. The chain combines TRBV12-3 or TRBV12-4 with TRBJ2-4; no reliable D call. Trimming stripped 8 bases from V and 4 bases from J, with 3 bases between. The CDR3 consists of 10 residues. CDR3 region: CASGKNIQYF. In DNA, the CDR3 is TGTGCCAGCGGAAAAAACATTCAGTACTTC.

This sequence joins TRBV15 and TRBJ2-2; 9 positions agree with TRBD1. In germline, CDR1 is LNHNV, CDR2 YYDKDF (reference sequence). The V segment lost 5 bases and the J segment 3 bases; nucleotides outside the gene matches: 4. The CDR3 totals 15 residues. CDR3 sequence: CATSLGQGYTGELFF. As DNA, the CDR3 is TGTGCCACCAGCTTGGGACAGGGATACACCGGGGAGCTGTTTTTT.

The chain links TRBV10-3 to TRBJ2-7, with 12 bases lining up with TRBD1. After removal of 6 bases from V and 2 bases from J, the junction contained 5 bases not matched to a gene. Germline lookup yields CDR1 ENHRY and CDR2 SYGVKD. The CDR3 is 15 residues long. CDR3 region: CAIRRGQGATYEQYF. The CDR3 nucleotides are TGTGCCATCAGAAGGGGACAGGGGGCGACCTACGAGCAGTACTTC.

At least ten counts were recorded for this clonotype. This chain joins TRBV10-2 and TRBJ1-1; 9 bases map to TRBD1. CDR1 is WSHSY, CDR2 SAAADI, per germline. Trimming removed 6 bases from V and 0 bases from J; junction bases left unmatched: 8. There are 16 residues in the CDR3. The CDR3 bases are TGCGCCAGCAGGGACAGGGGATTGTTGATGAACACTGAAGCTTTCTTT. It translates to CASRDRGLLMNTEAFF.